The 28 T cell receptor beta chains below all came from one sample that was sequenced in a study of shared clonotypes between healthy human individuals. TCRdb keeps only in-frame clones here, not all; method: immunoSEQ multiplex PCR. Seen here are about 1.5 million clones, under 99% observed once, and the top ten hold roughly 0.4%. The specimen sequenced was naive CD4+ T cells sorted from blood. Subset denoted: CD45RA+ positively selected. These receptors came from a man aged 30 to 45 in good health.

This chain links TRBV19 with TRBJ1-2; D possibly corresponds to TRBD1 (5 bases). V lost 4 bases and J lost 4, with 16 bases in between. The CDR3 extends over 15 amino acids. Germline values: CDR1 LNHDA, CDR2 SQIVND (reference sequence). The CDR3 reads CASSTRPSGTYGYTF. Written as DNA, the CDR3 is TGTGCCAGTAGTACCCGGCCGTCCGGGACCTATGGCTACACCTTC.

The chain recombines TRBV13 with TRBJ1-2; 12 bases agree with TRBD1. The CDR3 has 16 amino acids. V lost 0 bases, J lost 4 bases, and 3 bases stayed unmatched. Germline CDR1 PRHDT, CDR2 FYEKMQ (reference sequence). The CDR3: CASSLGRGQGAYGYTF. CDR3 DNA sequence: TGTGCCAGCAGCTTAGGCCGGGGACAGGGGGCCTATGGCTACACCTTC.

The V and J genes are TRBV27 and TRBJ1-2; D gene ambiguous. Germline V CDR1 and CDR2: MNHEY, SMNVEV (reference sequence). The CDR3 totals 14 residues. V lost 6 bases and J 5 bases, leaving 16 bases between the germline ends. The DNA for the CDR3 is TGTGCCAGCAGCCCGAGGACGGCTTCTTATGGCTACACCTTC. Its translation is CASSPRTASYGYTF.

In the case of this clone: Additional DNA sequences in this sample encode the identical CDR3. The chain couples TRBV5-1 to TRBJ1-1, with D possibly being TRBD1 (6 bases). Trimming removed 0 bases at V and 4 bases at J, with 10 bases between. This CDR3 spans 14 amino acids. From germline, CDR1 is SGHRS and CDR2 YFSETQ. CDR3 protein: CASSLAGGGTEAFF. The CDR3 DNA reads as TGCGCCAGCAGCTTGGCCGGAGGGGGCACTGAAGCTTTCTTT.

As concerns this clone: Distinct nucleotide sequences in the sample also encode this CDR3. The chain has TRBV28 and TRBJ1-5; the D gene is possibly TRBD1 (6 bases). Germline V gene data show CDR1 as MDHEN and CDR2 as SYDVKM. CDR3 length equals 13 residues. V shed 3 bases and J shed 6 bases, with 9 bases lying between them. The CDR3 region has the DNA TGTGCCAGCAGTTTCAGGGGCAGTCAGCCCCAGCATTTT. It translates to CASSFRGSQPQHF.

This chain connects TRBV7-8 to TRBJ2-3; the match to TRBD2 covers 11 bases. CDR1 and CDR2 (germline): SGHVS, FQNEAQ. V dropped 5 bases and J dropped 3; count of bases not matched to a gene: 4. This CDR3 has 15 amino acids. The CDR3 protein is CASSPWTSGTDTQYF. CDR3 coding DNA: TGTGCCAGCAGCCCGTGGACTAGCGGGACAGATACGCAGTATTTT. The full variable domain, its missing parts supplied by reference TRBV7-8 and TRBJ2-3, is GAGVSQSPRYKVAKRGQDVALRCDPISGHVSLFWYQQALGQGPEFLTYFQNEAQLDKSGLPSDRFFAERPEGSVSTLKIQRTQQEDSAVYLCASSPWTSGTDTQYFGPGTRLTVL.

The J gene is TRBJ2-7, the V gene TRBV5-1, with a weak D call TRBD2 (6 bases). The V gene's germline CDR1 is SGHRS and CDR2 YFSETQ. The CDR3 has 17 amino acids. The ends were cut back, 4 bases at V and 7 bases at J, with 27 bases in the middle. CDR3 DNA sequence: TGCGCCAGCAGCCGCAATACCCGACCGGAGGGACCGGGGGAGCAGTACTTC. Translated, it gives CASSRNTRPEGPGEQYF.

The chain employs TRBV19 and TRBJ2-3, with D maybe TRBD2 (6 bases). CDR1 is LNHDA, CDR2 SQIVND, per germline (reference sequence). V was cut by 9 bases and J by 5 bases, with 24 bases left in between. CDR3 size: 16 residues. The CDR3 nucleotides are TGTGCCAGCTCGGAGGGCGGGGCTATTTTAGGAGATACGCAGTATTTT. Its protein product is CASSEGGAILGDTQYF.

This clone was recorded once. V gene TRBV5-4 combines with J gene TRBJ2-1, with 14 bases fitting TRBD2. With V trimmed by 4 bases and J by 6 bases, 18 bases remained unmatched. The CDR3 covers 20 residues. Germline lookup yields CDR1 SGHNT and CDR2 YYREEE (reference sequence). The CDR3 protein is CASSRGKGTSGSRYLNEQFF. The CDR3 bases are TGTGCCAGCAGCAGGGGTAAGGGGACTAGCGGGAGTCGGTACCTCAATGAGCAGTTCTTC.

The chain combines TRBV7-9 with TRBJ2-1; 12 bases match TRBD2. Germline V CDR1 and CDR2: SEHNR, FQNEAQ (reference sequence). Unmatched junction bases numbered 10, after V lost 3 bases and J lost 7 bases. This CDR3 spans 17 amino acids. This CDR3 is CASSFRLAGDIVNEQFF. The CDR3, as DNA: TGTGCCAGCAGCTTCAGACTAGCGGGAGATATAGTAAATGAGCAGTTCTTC.

The chain has TRBV18 and TRBJ2-6; D unclear. CDR1 KGHSH and CDR2 LQKENI come from the germline V gene. This CDR3 has 13 amino acids. Trimming pared 8 bases from V and 0 bases from J, leaving 5 bases between. The CDR3 region is CASAPSGANVLTF. The CDR3 region has the DNA TGTGCCAGCGCCCCCTCTGGGGCCAACGTCCTGACTTTC. Full variable domain (remainder filled in from reference TRBV18 and TRBJ2-6): NAGVMQNPRHLVRRRGQEARLRCSPMKGHSHVYWYRQLPEEGLKFMVYLQKENIIDESGMPKERFSAEFPKEGPSILRIQQVVRGDSAAYFCASAPSGANVLTFGAGSRLTVL.

This chain links TRBV2 with TRBJ1-5; 7 nucleotides line up with TRBD1. The CDR3 length is 14 residues. The trim removed 7 bases at V and 6 bases at J, leaving 9 bases unmatched. Germline V CDR1 and CDR2: SNHLY, FYNNEI. The CDR3 bases are TGTGCCAGCATCGACAGGGCCCAGGGTCAGCCCCAGCATTTT. This encodes CASIDRAQGQPQHF.

The rearrangement links TRBV2 to TRBJ2-5; possibly TRBD2 for D (6 bases). This CDR3 comprises 15 residues. CDR1 is SNHLY and CDR2 is FYNNEI in the germline V gene. Trimming pared 9 bases from V and 1 base from J, leaving 18 bases between. CDR3 in amino acids: CARHRTTGAQETQYF. For the CDR3, the DNA is TGTGCCAGGCATCGGACTACCGGAGCCCAAGAGACCCAGTACTTC.

The V gene is TRBV28, the J gene TRBJ2-7, with 11 bases fitting TRBD2. From germline, CDR1 is MDHEN and CDR2 SYDVKM. CDR3 length: 13 amino acids. With 11 bases clipped from V and 7 bases from J, the junction kept 10 bases outside the gene matches. The CDR3 reads CAGRSGRALEQYF. Here the CDR3 DNA reads TGTGCCGGCCGTAGCGGGAGGGCATTAGAGCAGTACTTC.

The chain uses TRBV10-3 and TRBJ1-2; tentative D call: TRBD1 (6 bases). This CDR3 comprises 13 residues. CDR1 and CDR2 (germline): ENHRY, SYGVKD. V gave up 9 bases and J gave up 3 bases, with 14 bases separating them. DNA of the CDR3: TGTGCCATAAACAGGGACCTGGACTATGGCTACACCTTC. As protein: CAINRDLDYGYTF.

The chain joins TRBV11-2 to TRBJ2-7; TRBD2 matches at 7 bases. There are 14 residues in the CDR3. The V gene end was trimmed by 3 bases and the J gene end by 1 base; junction bases not matched to a gene: 3. The V gene's germline CDR1 is SGHAT and CDR2 FQNNGV. The CDR3 is CASSLGGMSYEQYF. CDR3 coding DNA: TGTGCCAGCAGCTTGGGGGGGATGTCCTACGAGCAGTACTTC.

This chain uses TRBV9 with TRBJ2-7; D may be TRBD2 (5 bases). Trimming pared 0 bases from V and 7 bases from J, leaving 14 bases between. There are 14 residues in the CDR3. Germline-derived CDR1 and CDR2 are SGDLS and YYNGEE. The DNA of the CDR3 is TGTGCCAGCAGCGTAGTCCCAGGTGAGGGAGAGCAGTACTTC. This sequence encodes CASSVVPGEGEQYF.

The V gene is TRBV7-9, the J gene TRBJ1-4; D gene unclear. The CDR3 covers 11 residues. V was cut by 1 base and J by 10 bases, with 4 bases left in between. Germline V gene lookup returns CDR1 SEHNR and CDR2 FQNEAQ (reference sequence). This CDR3 is CASSLEGKLFF. The DNA for the CDR3 is TGTGCCAGCAGCTTAGAAGGAAAACTGTTTTTT.

As for this clone: The sample carries other DNA sequences with the same CDR3. CDR3 loop: CASSVGTGKETQYF. Written as DNA, the CDR3 is TGTGCCAGCAGTGTTGGGACCGGGAAAGAGACCCAGTACTTC. The chain combines TRBV9 with TRBJ2-5; D is possibly TRBD1 or TRBD2 (5 bases each). The CDR3 is 14 amino acids. Trimming removed 5 bases at V and 3 bases at J, with 14 bases between. The germline CDR1 and CDR2 sequences are SGDLS and YYNGEE.

The CDR3 protein is CASSLEGTSGRAGLFF. Written as DNA, the CDR3 is TGTGCCAGCAGCTTAGAGGGGACTAGCGGGAGGGCCGGTCTGTTCTTC. The chain recombines TRBV11-2 with TRBJ2-1; 16 bases map to TRBD2. The CDR3 extends over 16 amino acids. Germline values: CDR1 SGHAT, CDR2 FQNNGV. V was pared by 0 bases and J by 15 bases, with 8 bases of the junction left unmatched.

The V call is TRBV27, the J call TRBJ1-2; D remains ambiguous. The V end was cut by 8 bases, the J end by 8 bases, with 18 bases between. CDR1 and CDR2 (germline): MNHEY, SMNVEV (reference sequence). This CDR3 region has 13 residues. CDR3 sequence: CASRSREASGYTF. DNA for the CDR3: TGTGCCAGCCGCTCGAGAGAGGCCTCCGGCTACACCTTC.

The chain carries TRBV9 and TRBJ2-2; 10 bases map to TRBD2. CDR1 and CDR2 from the germline V gene are SGDLS and YYNGEE. V shed 0 bases and J 0 bases; nucleotides not matched to a gene: 5. The CDR3 is made up of 18 amino acids. The chain's CDR3 is CASSVELAGAPNTGELFF. CDR3 in DNA: TGTGCCAGCAGCGTAGAGCTAGCGGGAGCCCCGAACACCGGGGAGCTGTTTTTT.

The V call is TRBV5-1, the J call TRBJ2-3, with 10 bases fitting TRBD1. Germline lookup yields CDR1 SGHRS and CDR2 YFSETQ. J lost 2 bases, V lost 6 bases, and 9 bases had no gene match. The CDR3 is made up of 16 amino acids. CDR3 coding DNA: TGCGCCAGCAACCGAAGACAGGGGGCCACCACAGATACGCAGTATTTT. Encoded protein: CASNRRQGATTDTQYF.

The chain is built from TRBV6-4 and TRBJ2-1; 7 bases line up with TRBD2. Germline trimming cut 5 bases from V and 5 bases from J; bases unmatched to any gene: 12. This CDR3 has 16 amino acids. Germline CDR1 is MRHNA and CDR2 is SNTAGT. The CDR3 bases are TGTGCCAGCAGTCAAGGGTCGGGGAGGGCGAACAATGAGCAGTTCTTC. Protein sequence: CASSQGSGRANNEQFF.

The chain employs TRBV28 and TRBJ2-5; maybe TRBD2 (7 bases). This CDR3 is 16 amino acids long. Germline V gene sequence: CDR1 MDHEN, CDR2 SYDVKM. Trimming pared 2 bases from V and 5 bases from J, leaving 18 bases between. The DNA for the CDR3 is TGTGCCAGCAGTTTACTCCGGCGGGGGCTCGGGGAGACCCAGTACTTC. Its translation is CASSLLRRGLGETQYF.

In this sample, this clone turned up once. The chain has TRBV6-5 and TRBJ2-7; D may be TRBD1 (6 bases). The CDR3 is 15 amino acids. CDR1 MNHEY and CDR2 SVGAGI come from the germline V gene. V lost 4 bases, J lost 6 bases, and 19 bases lay in between. The chain's CDR3 is CASSSSGVDGREQYF. DNA for the CDR3: TGTGCCAGCAGTTCGTCAGGGGTGGATGGGCGCGAGCAGTACTTC.

V is TRBV19 and J is TRBJ1-1, with D uncertain. Per germline, CDR1 LNHDA and CDR2 SQIVND (reference sequence). V was pared by 0 bases and J by 0 bases, with 8 bases between. The CDR3 covers 15 residues. In nucleotides, the CDR3 is TGTGCCAGTAGTATAGAGGCGAGGCTGAACACTGAAGCTTTCTTT. It translates to CASSIEARLNTEAFF.

V is TRBV19 and J is TRBJ2-1; possibly TRBD2 for D (6 bases). Germline V CDR1 and CDR2: LNHDA, SQIVND (reference sequence). V was shortened by 8 bases and J by 0 bases, with 14 bases between the two germline ends. There are 15 residues in the CDR3. The CDR3 here is CASGRRGSSYNEQFF. The CDR3 region has the DNA TGTGCCAGTGGAAGGCGGGGAAGCTCCTACAATGAGCAGTTCTTC.